Presented here are 13 T cell receptor beta chains from one specimen sequenced in a study of shared clonotypes between healthy human individuals. Assay used: immunoSEQ multiplex PCR; TCRdb lists only in-frame clones, some missing. The table has 2 million to 2.5 million clones, approximately 90% seen once; the top ten hold 0.37%. The specimen was naive CD4+ T cells from PBMCs. The subset: CD45RA+ positively selected. The source is a young man in good health. Some clones in this sample may be carry-over from other donors' samples.

The V call is TRBV28, the J call TRBJ2-3; 9 nucleotides line up with TRBD1. CDR3 length: 15 residues. The germline CDR1 and CDR2 sequences are MDHEN and SYDVKM. J gave up 2 bases and V 5 bases, and 5 bases lay outside the gene matches. CDR3 sequence reads: CASSPGQGNTDTQYF. In DNA form, the CDR3 reads TGTGCCAGCAGTCCCGGACAGGGGAACACAGATACGCAGTATTTT.

J is TRBJ2-5 and V is TRBV7-9; 10 bases map to TRBD1. The CDR3 extends over 17 amino acids. CDR1 and CDR2 from the germline V gene are SEHNR and FQNEAQ (reference sequence). The J segment lost 1 base and the V segment lost 5 bases, leaving 10 bases of the junction unmatched. The CDR3: CASSVWDRGGIQETQYF. The CDR3 DNA follows: TGTGCCAGCAGCGTATGGGACAGGGGTGGGATCCAAGAGACCCAGTACTTC. Full variable domain (remainder filled in from reference TRBV7-9 and TRBJ2-5): DTGVSQNPRHKITKRGQNVTFRCDPISEHNRLYWYRQTLGQGPEFLTYFQNEAQLEKSRLLSDRFSAERPKGSFSTLEIQRTEQGDSAMYLCASSVWDRGGIQETQYFGPGTRLLVL.

The gene calls are TRBV4-3 and TRBJ2-1; TRBD2 agrees at 13 bases. Germline V gene sequence: CDR1 LGHNA, CDR2 YSLEER. V trimming: 0 bases; J trimming: 9 bases; junction bases outside the gene matches: 8. There are 17 residues in the CDR3. This chain's CDR3 is CASSQDSTGTSGAEQFF. Written as DNA, the CDR3 is TGCGCCAGCAGCCAAGACTCAACCGGGACTAGCGGGGCTGAGCAGTTCTTC.

This clone was counted once. The same CDR3 arises from other DNA sequences in this sample as well. The chain links TRBV15 to TRBJ2-7, with no clear D. The CDR3 is made up of 13 amino acids. The ends were cut back, 0 bases at V and 4 bases at J, with 7 bases in the middle. Germline V gives CDR1 LNHNV, CDR2 YYDKDF (reference sequence). The CDR3 DNA is TGTGCCACCAGCAGAGAGTTATCTTACGAGCAGTACTTC. Protein product: CATSRELSYEQYF.

This chain connects TRBV6-5 to TRBJ2-7; tentatively, D is TRBD1 (5 bases). CDR1 is MNHEY and CDR2 is SVGAGI in the germline V gene. The CDR3 sequence is 12 residues long. Trimming shortened V by 6 bases and J by 3 bases, and 9 bases separated the two germline ends. The CDR3 loop is CASSPQDYEQYF. The CDR3 DNA reads TGTGCCAGCAGCCCACAGGACTACGAGCAGTACTTC.

The CDR3 spells CASSLLAGNYEQYF. The CDR3 DNA reads as TGTGCCAGCAGCTTACTGGCGGGAAATTACGAGCAGTACTTC. The chain has TRBV11-2 and TRBJ2-7, with D possibly matching TRBD2 (6 bases). Germline V gene sequence: CDR1 SGHAT, CDR2 FQNNGV. Trimming shortened V by 2 bases and J by 4 bases, and 12 bases separated the two germline ends. CDR3 length equals 14 residues.

This clone came up once. This chain joins TRBV19 and TRBJ2-4, with TRBD1 matching over 8 bases. The CDR3 is 17 amino acids. V lost 5 bases to trimming and J lost 2 bases; unmatched junction nucleotides: 11. Germline loops: CDR1 LNHDA, CDR2 SQIVND (reference sequence). DNA for the CDR3: TGTGCCAGTAGTTCACAAGGGAGGACAGGGACCAAAAACATTCAGTACTTC. Its translation is CASSSQGRTGTKNIQYF.

CDR3 region: CASSLTSPPEKLFF. DNA for the CDR3: TGTGCCAGCAGCTTGACCTCGCCGCCCGAAAAACTGTTTTTT. The V and J genes are TRBV7-9 and TRBJ1-4; no clear D gene. The CDR3 runs 14 residues. Trimming removed 3 bases from V and 8 bases from J, with 13 bases in between. The germline gives CDR1 SEHNR, CDR2 FQNEAQ (reference sequence).

The chain recombines TRBV7-9 with TRBJ2-3; TRBD2 agrees at 8 bases. V lost 5 bases to trimming and J lost 1 base; unmatched junction nucleotides: 8. The germline gives CDR1 SEHNR, CDR2 FQNEAQ (reference sequence). The CDR3 contains 16 residues. The CDR3 region is CASSPRTSRGTDTQYF. CDR3 nucleotide sequence: TGTGCCAGCAGCCCCCGGACTAGCCGTGGCACAGATACGCAGTATTTT. Looking up the rest from reference TRBV7-9 and TRBJ2-3 gives the full variable domain: DTGVSQNPRHKITKRGQNVTFRCDPISEHNRLYWYRQTLGQGPEFLTYFQNEAQLEKSRLLSDRFSAERPKGSFSTLEIQRTEQGDSAMYLCASSPRTSRGTDTQYFGPGTRLTVL.

The chain employs TRBV7-3 and TRBJ2-7; 8 bases map to TRBD2. V lost 1 base, J lost 6 bases, and 8 bases stayed unmatched. The germline gives CDR1 SGHTA, CDR2 FQGTGA. CDR3 length equals 15 residues. In nucleotides, the CDR3 is TGTGCCAGCAGCTTAATTCCGGGACTAGGAGGCGAGCAGTACTTC. Its protein product is CASSLIPGLGGEQYF.

V gene TRBV2 combines with J gene TRBJ2-7; 9 nucleotides match TRBD1. The V and J ends lost 7 bases and 3 bases, in that order; junction bases with no gene match: 4. Germline V gene data show CDR1 as SNHLY and CDR2 as FYNNEI. The CDR3 has 13 amino acids. The CDR3 protein is CASMRTGVYEQYF. The CDR3 DNA reads TGTGCCAGCATGCGGACAGGGGTCTACGAGCAGTACTTC.

The genes are TRBV5-6 and TRBJ2-3; either TRBD1 or TRBD2 may supply D (5 bases each). The CDR3 consists of 15 residues. V was cut by 4 bases and J by 2 bases, with 14 bases left in between. From germline, CDR1 is SGHDT and CDR2 YYEEEE. DNA for the CDR3: TGTGCCAGCAGCCGGGACCTCCGTTACACAGATACGCAGTATTTT. Its translation is CASSRDLRYTDTQYF.

The V call is TRBV30, the J call TRBJ2-1, with D perhaps matching TRBD1 or TRBD2 (5 bases each). This CDR3 spans 16 amino acids. CDR1 GTSNPN and CDR2 SVGIG come from the germline V gene (reference sequence). The V end was cut by 0 bases, the J end by 6 bases, with 18 bases between. The CDR3 nucleotides read TGTGCCTGGAGTGTACCGCCGGGACGTGGTGGCAATGAGCAGTTCTTC. It translates to CAWSVPPGRGGNEQFF.